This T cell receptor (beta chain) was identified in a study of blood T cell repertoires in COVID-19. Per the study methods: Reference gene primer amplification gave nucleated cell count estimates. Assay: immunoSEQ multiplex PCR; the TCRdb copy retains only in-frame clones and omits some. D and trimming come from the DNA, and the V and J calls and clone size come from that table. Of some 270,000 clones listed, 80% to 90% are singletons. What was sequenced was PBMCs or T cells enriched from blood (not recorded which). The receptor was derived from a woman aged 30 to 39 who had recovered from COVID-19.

The CDR3 spells CASSELGGRNTIYF. The CDR3 DNA sequence: TGTGCCAGCAGTGAATTGGGGGGACGAAACACCATATATTTT. V is TRBV2 and J is TRBJ1-3, with a weak D call TRBD1 (5 bases). The V end was cut by 2 bases, the J end by 5 bases, with 10 bases between. This CDR3 spans 14 amino acids. CDR1 is SNHLY, CDR2 FYNNEI, per germline.